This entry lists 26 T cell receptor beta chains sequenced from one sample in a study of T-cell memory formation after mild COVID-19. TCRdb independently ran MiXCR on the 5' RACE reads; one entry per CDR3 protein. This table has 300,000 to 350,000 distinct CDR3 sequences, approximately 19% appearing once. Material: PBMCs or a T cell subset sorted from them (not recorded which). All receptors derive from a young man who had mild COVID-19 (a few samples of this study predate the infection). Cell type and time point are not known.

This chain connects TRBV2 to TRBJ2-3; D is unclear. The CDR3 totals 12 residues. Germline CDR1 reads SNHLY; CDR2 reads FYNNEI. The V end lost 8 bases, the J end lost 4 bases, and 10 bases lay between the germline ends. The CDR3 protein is CASYGIADTQYF. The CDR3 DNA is TGTGCCAGCTATGGTATAGCAGATACGCAGTATTTT.

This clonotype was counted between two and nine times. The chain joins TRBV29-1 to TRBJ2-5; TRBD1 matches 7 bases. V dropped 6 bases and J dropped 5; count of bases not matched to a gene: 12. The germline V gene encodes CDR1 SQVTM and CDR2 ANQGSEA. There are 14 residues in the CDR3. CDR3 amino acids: CSVIDRVRWETQYF. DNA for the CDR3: TGCAGCGTCATCGACAGGGTCCGGTGGGAGACCCAGTACTTC.

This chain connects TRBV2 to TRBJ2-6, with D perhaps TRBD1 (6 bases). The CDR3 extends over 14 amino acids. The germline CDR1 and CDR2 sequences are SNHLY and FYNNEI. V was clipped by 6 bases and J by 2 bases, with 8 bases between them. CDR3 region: CASSQGTGANVLTF. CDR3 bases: TGTGCCAGCAGCCAGGGGACTGGGGCCAACGTCCTGACTTTC. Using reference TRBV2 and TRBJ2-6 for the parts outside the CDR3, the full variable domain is EPEVTQTPSHQVTQMGQEVILRCVPISNHLYFYWYRQILGQKVEFLVSFYNNEISEKSEIFDDQFSVERPDGSNFTLKIRSTKLEDSAMYFCASSQGTGANVLTFGAGSRLTVL.

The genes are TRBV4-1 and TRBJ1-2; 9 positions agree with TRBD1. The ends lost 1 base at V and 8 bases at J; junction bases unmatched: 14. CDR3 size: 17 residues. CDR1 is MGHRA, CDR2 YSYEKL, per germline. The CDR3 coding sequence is TGCGCCAGCAGCCAAGTATTTAATCTCCGGACAGGGGTCGGCTACACCTTC. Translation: CASSQVFNLRTGVGYTF.

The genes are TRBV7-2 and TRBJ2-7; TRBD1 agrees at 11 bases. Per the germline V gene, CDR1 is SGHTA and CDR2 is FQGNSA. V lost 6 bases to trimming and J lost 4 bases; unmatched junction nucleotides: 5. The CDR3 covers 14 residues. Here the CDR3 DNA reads TGTGCCAGCAGACCAGGACAGGGGGCTTACGAGCAGTACGTC. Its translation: CASRPGQGAYEQYV.

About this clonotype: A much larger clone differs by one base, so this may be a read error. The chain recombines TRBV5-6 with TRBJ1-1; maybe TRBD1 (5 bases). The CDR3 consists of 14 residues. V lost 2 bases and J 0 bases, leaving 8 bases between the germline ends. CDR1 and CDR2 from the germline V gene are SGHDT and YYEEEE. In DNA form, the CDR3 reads TGTGCCAGCAGCTTTTGGGGGATGAACACTGAAGCTTTCTTT. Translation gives CASSFWGMNTEAFF.

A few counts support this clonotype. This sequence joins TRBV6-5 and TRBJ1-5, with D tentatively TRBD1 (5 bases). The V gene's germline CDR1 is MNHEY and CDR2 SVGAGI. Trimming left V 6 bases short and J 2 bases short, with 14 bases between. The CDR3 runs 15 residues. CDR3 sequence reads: CASRSGGLGNQPQHF. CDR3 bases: TGTGCCAGCAGATCCGGGGGTTTAGGCAATCAGCCCCAGCATTTT.

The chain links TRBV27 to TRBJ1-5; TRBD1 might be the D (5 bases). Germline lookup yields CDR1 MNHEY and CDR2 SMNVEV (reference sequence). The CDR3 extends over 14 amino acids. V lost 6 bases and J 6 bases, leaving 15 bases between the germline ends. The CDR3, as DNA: TGTGCCAGCAGGGACGGGGGTTTAGGTCAGCCCCAGCATTTT. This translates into CASRDGGLGQPQHF.

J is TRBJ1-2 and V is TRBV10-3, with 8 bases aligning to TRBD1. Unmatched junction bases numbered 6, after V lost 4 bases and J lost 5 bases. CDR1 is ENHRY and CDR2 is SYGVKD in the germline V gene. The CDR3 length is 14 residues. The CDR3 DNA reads TGTGCCATCAGTGGTATCGGGACAGGATATGGCTACACCTTC. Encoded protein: CAISGIGTGYGYTF.

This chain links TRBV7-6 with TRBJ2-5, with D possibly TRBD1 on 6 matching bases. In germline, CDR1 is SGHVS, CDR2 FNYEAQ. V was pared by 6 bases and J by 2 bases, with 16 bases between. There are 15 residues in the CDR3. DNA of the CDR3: TGTGCCAGCAGTCCTCCGGGACAAAGGCAAGAGACCCAGTACTTC. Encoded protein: CASSPPGQRQETQYF. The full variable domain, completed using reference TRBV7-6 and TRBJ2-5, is GAGVSQSPRYKVTKRGQDVALRCDPISGHVSLYWYRQALGQGPEFLTYFNYEAQQDKSGLPNDRFSAERPEGSISTLTIQRTEQRDSAMYRCASSPPGQRQETQYFGPGTRLLVL.

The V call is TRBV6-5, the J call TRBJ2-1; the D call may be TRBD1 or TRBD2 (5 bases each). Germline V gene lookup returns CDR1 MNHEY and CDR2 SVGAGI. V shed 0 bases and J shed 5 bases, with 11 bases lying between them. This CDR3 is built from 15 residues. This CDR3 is CASSYSTPGHNEQFF. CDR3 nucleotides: TGTGCCAGCAGTTACTCGACCCCGGGGCACAATGAGCAGTTCTTC.

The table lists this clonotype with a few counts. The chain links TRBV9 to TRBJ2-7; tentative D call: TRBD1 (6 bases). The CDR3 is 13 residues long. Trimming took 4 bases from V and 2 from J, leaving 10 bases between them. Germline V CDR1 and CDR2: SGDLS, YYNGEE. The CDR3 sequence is CASSTGTTYEQYF. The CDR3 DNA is TGTGCCAGCAGCACTGGGACAACCTACGAGCAGTACTTC.

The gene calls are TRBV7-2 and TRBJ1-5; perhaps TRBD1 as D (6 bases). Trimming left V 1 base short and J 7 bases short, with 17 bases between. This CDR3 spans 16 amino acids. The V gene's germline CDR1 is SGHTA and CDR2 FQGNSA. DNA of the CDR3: TGTGCCAGCAGCTTAGGGTGGCCAGGGGCAGGACAGCCCCAGCATTTT. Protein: CASSLGWPGAGQPQHF.

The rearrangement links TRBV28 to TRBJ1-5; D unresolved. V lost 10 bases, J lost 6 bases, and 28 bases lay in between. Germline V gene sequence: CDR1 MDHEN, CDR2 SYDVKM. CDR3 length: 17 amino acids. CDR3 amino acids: CATKTGELPLRGQPQHF. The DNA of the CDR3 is TGTGCCACCAAGACTGGGGAACTCCCTCTTCGGGGTCAGCCCCAGCATTTT.

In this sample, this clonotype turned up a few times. CDR3 DNA: TGTGCCAGCGAGGTGGCGGGGGGACACACTGAAGCTTTCTTT. This translates into CASEVAGGHTEAFF. V is TRBV2 and J is TRBJ1-1; D possibly corresponds to TRBD1 (5 bases). This CDR3 has 14 amino acids. Germline loops: CDR1 SNHLY, CDR2 FYNNEI. V dropped 8 bases and J dropped 3 bases, with 16 bases sitting between them.

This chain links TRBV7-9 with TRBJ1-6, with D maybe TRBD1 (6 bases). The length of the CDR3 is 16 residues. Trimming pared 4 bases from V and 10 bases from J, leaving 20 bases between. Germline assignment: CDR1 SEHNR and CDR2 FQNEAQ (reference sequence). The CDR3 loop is CASSYLQSGARSPLHF. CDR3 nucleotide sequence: TGTGCCAGCAGCTACCTCCAATCGGGGGCGCGGTCACCCCTCCACTTT.

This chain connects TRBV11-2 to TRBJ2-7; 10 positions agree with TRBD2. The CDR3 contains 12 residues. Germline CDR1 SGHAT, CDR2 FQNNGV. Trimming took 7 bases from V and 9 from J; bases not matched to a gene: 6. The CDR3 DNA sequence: TGTGCCAGCACCAGCTCTAGCGGGAGGCAGTACTTC. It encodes CASTSSSGRQYF.

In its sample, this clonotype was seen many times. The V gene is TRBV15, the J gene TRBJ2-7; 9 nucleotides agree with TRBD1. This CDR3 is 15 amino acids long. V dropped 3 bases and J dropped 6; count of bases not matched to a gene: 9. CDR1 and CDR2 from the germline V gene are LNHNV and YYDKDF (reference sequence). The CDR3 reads CATSRGGTGLGEQYV. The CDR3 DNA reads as TGTGCCACCAGCAGGGGCGGGACAGGGTTGGGCGAGCAGTACGTC.

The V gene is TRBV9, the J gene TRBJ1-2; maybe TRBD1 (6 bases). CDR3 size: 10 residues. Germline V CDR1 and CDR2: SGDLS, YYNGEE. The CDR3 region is CASRGDGYTF. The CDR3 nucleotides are TGTGCTTCAAGGGGGGATGGCTACACCTTC.

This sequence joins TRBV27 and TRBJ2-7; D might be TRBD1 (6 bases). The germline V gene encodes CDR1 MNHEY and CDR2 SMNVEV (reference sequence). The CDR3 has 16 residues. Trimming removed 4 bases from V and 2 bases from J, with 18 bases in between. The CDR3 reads CASSSNLPGQTYEQYF. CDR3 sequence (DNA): TGTGCCAGCAGTTCCAACCTACCGGGACAAACCTACGAGCAGTACTTC.

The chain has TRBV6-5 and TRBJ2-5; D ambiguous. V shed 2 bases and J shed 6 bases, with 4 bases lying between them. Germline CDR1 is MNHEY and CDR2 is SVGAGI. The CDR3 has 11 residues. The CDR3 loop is CASSYGQTQYF. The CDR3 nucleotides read TGTGCCAGCAGTTACGGGCAGACCCAGTACTTC.

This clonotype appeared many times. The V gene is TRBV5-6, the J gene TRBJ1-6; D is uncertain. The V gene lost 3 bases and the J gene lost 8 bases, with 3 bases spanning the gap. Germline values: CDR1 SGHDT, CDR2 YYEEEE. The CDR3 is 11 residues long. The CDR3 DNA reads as TGTGCCAGCAGCTCGGATTCACCCCTCCACTTT. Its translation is CASSSDSPLHF.

The CDR3 DNA reads TGTGCCAGCAGGTCGGCTGAGCAGTTCTTC. Protein sequence: CASRSAEQFF. The J gene is TRBJ2-1, the V gene TRBV2; D remains ambiguous. Deletions cut 6 bases from V and 9 bases from J, with 6 bases between. Germline assignment: CDR1 SNHLY and CDR2 FYNNEI. The CDR3 has 10 amino acids.

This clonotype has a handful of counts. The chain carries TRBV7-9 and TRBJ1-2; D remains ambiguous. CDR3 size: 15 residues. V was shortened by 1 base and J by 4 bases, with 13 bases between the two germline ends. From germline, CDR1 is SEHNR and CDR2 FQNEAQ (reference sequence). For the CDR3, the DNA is TGTGCCAGCAGCTTAGGCTCAGTCTTACCCTATGGCTACACCTTC. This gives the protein CASSLGSVLPYGYTF.

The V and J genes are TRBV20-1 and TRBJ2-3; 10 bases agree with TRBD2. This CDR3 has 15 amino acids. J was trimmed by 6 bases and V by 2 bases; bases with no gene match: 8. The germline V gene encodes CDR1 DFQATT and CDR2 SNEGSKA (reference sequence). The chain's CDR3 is CSARNSGGSGDTQYF. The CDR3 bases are TGCAGTGCTAGAAATAGCGGGGGGTCGGGGGATACGCAGTATTTT.

CDR3 loop: CASSGLPSYEQYF. The CDR3, as DNA: TGTGCCAGCTCAGGCCTCCCGTCCTACGAGCAGTACTTC. The V call is TRBV18, the J call TRBJ2-7, with D unclear. This CDR3 has 13 amino acids. Germline values: CDR1 KGHSH, CDR2 LQKENI. The V gene lost 5 bases and the J gene lost 1 base, with 9 bases spanning the gap.